This entry is about one T cell receptor (beta chain). Its antigen is currently unknown. This entry comes from a study of identical twins. Points from the study as a whole: With beta out-of-frame sequences, excess sharing by twins was weaker.

TCRdb re-called the 5' RACE reads with MiXCR, one entry per CDR3 protein. This table holds about 470,000 distinct CDR3 sequences, 20% to 30% found once. This sample was also put to use in a study of T cells expressing NK-cell markers. That investigation notes: Eight donors were sequenced, seven testing HCMV-seropositive and one testing seronegative. Of the CD8+ T cells in a handful of donors, 1.0-7.0% belonged to dominant NKG2C+ clonotypes.

This TCR was recovered from a woman under 30 in good health. Material for sequencing was CD4+ T cells sorted from blood.

The CDR3, as DNA: TGTGCCAGCAGTGGTTGGCAGGGAGTATCAAAACTGTTTTTT. Translated: CASSGWQGVSKLFF. V usage is TRBV2 and J usage is TRBJ1-4; tentatively, D is TRBD1 (5 bases). Germline V gene data show CDR1 as SNHLY and CDR2 as FYNNEI. Trimming took 4 bases from V and 10 from J, leaving 16 bases between them. This CDR3 is built from 14 residues.